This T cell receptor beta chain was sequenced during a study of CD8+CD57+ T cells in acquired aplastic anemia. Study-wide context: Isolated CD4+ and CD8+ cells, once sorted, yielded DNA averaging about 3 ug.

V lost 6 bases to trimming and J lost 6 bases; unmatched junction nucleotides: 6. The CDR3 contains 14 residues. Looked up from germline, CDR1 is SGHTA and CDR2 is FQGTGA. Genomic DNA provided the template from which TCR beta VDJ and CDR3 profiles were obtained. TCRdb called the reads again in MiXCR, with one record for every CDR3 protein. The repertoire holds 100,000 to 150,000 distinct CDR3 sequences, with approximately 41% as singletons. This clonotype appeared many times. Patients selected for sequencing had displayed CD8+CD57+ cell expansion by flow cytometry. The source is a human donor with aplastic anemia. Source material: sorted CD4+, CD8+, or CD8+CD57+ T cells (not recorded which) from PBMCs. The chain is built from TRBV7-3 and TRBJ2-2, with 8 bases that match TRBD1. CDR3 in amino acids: CASSWSGGAGELFF. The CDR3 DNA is TGTGCCAGCAGTTGGTCAGGGGGCGCCGGGGAGCTGTTTTTT. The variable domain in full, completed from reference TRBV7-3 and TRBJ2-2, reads GAGVSQTPSNKVTEKGKYVELRCDPISGHTALYWYRQSLGQGPEFLIYFQGTGAADDSGLPNDRFFAVRPEGSVSTLKIQRTERGDSAVYLCASSWSGGAGELFFGEGSRLTVL.